This T cell receptor (beta chain) was identified during a study of T cells in Graves' hyperthyroidism and ophthalmopathy. Ten or more counts support this clonotype. TCR beta CDR3 regions were amplified from RNA transcripts. HTBI primers were used for first-round RT-PCR of the TCR CDR3. TCRdb independently ran MiXCR on the multiplex PCR reads; one entry per CDR3 protein. The data hold around 250,000 distinct CDR3 sequences, with 15% to 20% observed a single time. Not enrolled were patients with uncontrolled infection, other autoimmune disease, pregnancy or lactation. CDR1 SGHRS and CDR2 YFSETQ come from the germline V gene. The CDR3 has 16 residues. V lost 3 bases, J lost 5 bases, and 18 bases lay in between.

Sequencing was performed on blood. This receptor was identified in a woman aged 18-29 years with Graves' ophthalmopathy. The chain joins TRBV5-1 to TRBJ2-1, with a tentative D call TRBD2 (6 bases). CDR3 region: CASSSGWRDVDNEQFF. In DNA form, the CDR3 reads TGCGCCAGCAGCTCGGGATGGCGGGACGTTGACAATGAGCAGTTCTTC.